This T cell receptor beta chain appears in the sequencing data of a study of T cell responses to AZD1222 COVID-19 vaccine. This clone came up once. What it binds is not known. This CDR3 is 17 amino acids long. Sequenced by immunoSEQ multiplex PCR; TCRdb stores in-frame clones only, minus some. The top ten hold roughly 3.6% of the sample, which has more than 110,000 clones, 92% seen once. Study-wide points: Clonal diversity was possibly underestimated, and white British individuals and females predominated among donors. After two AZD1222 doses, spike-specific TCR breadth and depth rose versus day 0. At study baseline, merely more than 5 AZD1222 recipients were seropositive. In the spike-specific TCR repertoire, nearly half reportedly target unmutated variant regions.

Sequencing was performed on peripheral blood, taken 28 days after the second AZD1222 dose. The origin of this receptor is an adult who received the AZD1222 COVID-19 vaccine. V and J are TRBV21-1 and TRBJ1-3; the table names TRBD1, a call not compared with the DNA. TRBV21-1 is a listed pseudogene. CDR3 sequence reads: CASIQPRGHSSGNTIYF. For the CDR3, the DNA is TGTGCCAGCATCCAGCCCCGGGGACATAGCTCTGGAAACACCATATATTTT.